This is a list of T cell receptor beta chains from one sample in a study of identical twins. TCRdb ran MiXCR on the 5' RACE reads and lists one entry per CDR3 protein. The sample has 500,000 to 600,000 distinct CDR3 sequences, around 20% seen once; the top ten hold around 0.9%. These data are also associated with another study on T cells expressing NK-cell markers.

Sequencing input: CD4+ T cells sorted from blood. The origin of the receptors is a woman aged 18-29 years in good health. The CDR3 runs from the conserved cysteine through the conserved F or W. A D gene is named only where the DNA matches it firmly. For some rows the clone size is stated as once, few or many, or as a class when expanded; others skip it.

DNA: TGTGCCAGCAGCGTAACCACCGGGGACAGGGGTTCCTACGAGCAGTACTTC
CDR3: CASSVTTGDRGSYEQYF
J: TRBJ2-7
size: .
V: TRBV9
D: TRBD1

DNA: TGTGCCAGCAGCACGGACAGCAACATGAACACTGAAGCTTTCTTT
CDR3: CASSTDSNMNTEAFF
J: TRBJ1-1
size: few
V: TRBV7-2
D: .

DNA: TGTGCCAGCAGTCCACGTCCAAGCTCCTACGAGCAGTACTTC
CDR3: CASSPRPSSYEQYF
J: TRBJ2-7
size: many
V: TRBV27
D: .

DNA: TGCAGTGCTAGAGACCCTAGCGGGGGGGATGAGCAGTTCTTC
CDR3: CSARDPSGGDEQFF
J: TRBJ2-1
size: many
V: TRBV20-1
D: TRBD2

DNA: TGCGCCAGCAGCCAAGGGGGGGGAGGAGCTTTCTTT
CDR3: CASSQGGGGAFF
J: TRBJ1-1
size: .
V: TRBV4-3
D: .

DNA: TGTGCCAGCAGTTACTCGGGCAGGGGGCTCGGCTACACCTTC
CDR3: CASSYSGRGLGYTF
J: TRBJ1-2
size: .
V: TRBV6-2/TRBV6-3
D: TRBD1

DNA: TGCAGTGCTAGAGATGGGGGACAGGGTTGGTTTGGTAATGAAAAACTGTTTTTT
CDR3: CSARDGGQGWFGNEKLFF
J: TRBJ1-4
size: few
V: TRBV20-1
D: TRBD1

DNA: TGTGCCAGCAGCTTAAGCTGGGCAGGGGAGTCTGGCTACACCTTC
CDR3: CASSLSWAGESGYTF
J: TRBJ1-2
size: .
V: TRBV7-9
D: .

DNA: TGCAGTGCTAGAGACCCGGGGCAGACAAGCAATCAGCCCCAGCATTTT
CDR3: CSARDPGQTSNQPQHF
J: TRBJ1-5
size: .
V: TRBV20-1
D: .

DNA: TGTGCCAGCAGTGATCGACAGGAAGCTTTCTTT
CDR3: CASSDRQEAFF
J: TRBJ1-1
size: .
V: TRBV2
D: .

DNA: TGTGCCAGCAGCAAGGACGGTTACACCGGGGAGCTGTTTTTT
CDR3: CASSKDGYTGELFF
J: TRBJ2-2
size: .
V: TRBV12-3/TRBV12-4
D: .

DNA: TGCAGTGCTAGAGATACGAGGGATGAGCAGTTCTTC
CDR3: CSARDTRDEQFF
J: TRBJ2-1
size: .
V: TRBV20-1
D: .

DNA: TGTGCCAGCAGACCCTCGGGGACAGGAGTCTACGAGCAGTACTTC
CDR3: CASRPSGTGVYEQYF
J: TRBJ2-7
size: .
V: TRBV12-3/TRBV12-4
D: TRBD1

DNA: TGTGCTAGTGGTTTTAATGTAGGGAGGGCCCCAGATACGCAGTATTTT
CDR3: CASGFNVGRAPDTQYF
J: TRBJ2-3
size: .
V: TRBV12-5
D: TRBD2

DNA: TGTGCCAGCTCCCGGGCTACAGGGGTTCCAGATACGCAGTATTTT
CDR3: CASSRATGVPDTQYF
J: TRBJ2-3
size: few
V: TRBV9
D: TRBD1

DNA: TGTGCCAGCCGGAGGGGATCCTATAATTCACCCCTCCACTTT
CDR3: CASRRGSYNSPLHF
J: TRBJ1-6
size: .
V: TRBV27
D: .

DNA: TGCGCCAGCAGCCCCGGTACCAGGGTAAACACTGAAGCTTTCTTT
CDR3: CASSPGTRVNTEAFF
J: TRBJ1-1
size: .
V: TRBV5-1
D: .

DNA: TGCAGTGCTAGTTTCCAGGGTAGTGGAAACACCATATATTTT
CDR3: CSASFQGSGNTIYF
J: TRBJ1-3
size: few
V: TRBV20-1
D: .

DNA: TGCGCCAGCGCCCAAGGGGGAGGATCAGATACGCAGTATTTT
CDR3: CASAQGGGSDTQYF
J: TRBJ2-3
size: .
V: TRBV5-1
D: .

DNA: TGCGCCAGCAGCCTGAGGAGCAGTCCCACTGAAGCTTTCTTT
CDR3: CASSLRSSPTEAFF
J: TRBJ1-1
size: .
V: TRBV5-1
D: .

DNA: TGTGCCAGCAGCTTGGATTCGGCTGGCTATGGCTACACCTTC
CDR3: CASSLDSAGYGYTF
J: TRBJ1-2
size: once
V: TRBV5-6
D: .

DNA: TGCGCCAGCTCCCCGCTTGCCACCGGGGAGCTGTTTTTT
CDR3: CASSPLATGELFF
J: TRBJ2-2
size: many
V: TRBV5-1
D: .

DNA: TGCAGTGCTAGAGTCAGCGGAGACTACGAGCAGTACTTC
CDR3: CSARVSGDYEQYF
J: TRBJ2-7
size: .
V: TRBV20-1
D: .

DNA: TGTGCCAGCAGTTACTCCGGGGCTAGCACAGATACGCAGTATTTT
CDR3: CASSYSGASTDTQYF
J: TRBJ2-3
size: few
V: TRBV6-5
D: .

DNA: TGTGCCAGCAGCTTAGAAAGGGACGATAATGAAAAACTGTTTTTT
CDR3: CASSLERDDNEKLFF
J: TRBJ1-4
size: .
V: TRBV7-9
D: .

DNA: TGCGCCAGCAGTGTACAGCCGGGCACTGAAGCTTTCTTT
CDR3: CASSVQPGTEAFF
J: TRBJ1-1
size: few
V: TRBV10-1
D: .

DNA: TGTGCCAGCAGACAATTCACGTACCACGAGCAGTACTTC
CDR3: CASRQFTYHEQYF
J: TRBJ2-7
size: few
V: TRBV7-2
D: .

DNA: TGTGCCAGCAGCCGGTCCGGGGCGAGCTCCTACGAGCAGTACTTC
CDR3: CASSRSGASSYEQYF
J: TRBJ2-7
size: few
V: TRBV7-2
D: .

DNA: TGTGCCAGCAGTATTAAAGAGACCCAGTACTTC
CDR3: CASSIKETQYF
J: TRBJ2-5
size: .
V: TRBV6-5
D: .

DNA: TGTGCCAGCAGCGAAAGCTTACCGGGACAGGGACTGAGAAACATTCAGTACTTC
CDR3: CASSESLPGQGLRNIQYF
J: TRBJ2-4
size: .
V: TRBV12-3/TRBV12-4
D: TRBD1

DNA: TGCAGTGCTGCCCATTCCGGGACAGGCTCCTACGAGCAGTACTTC
CDR3: CSAAHSGTGSYEQYF
J: TRBJ2-7
size: .
V: TRBV20-1
D: TRBD1

DNA: TGTGCCAGCAGCTTGTTGGAGGGGCGTCAGCCCCAGCATTTT
CDR3: CASSLLEGRQPQHF
J: TRBJ1-5
size: few
V: TRBV5-5
D: .

DNA: TGCGCCAGCAGCTTGGGGCCGGGGGAACGTCAGCCCCAGCATTTT
CDR3: CASSLGPGERQPQHF
J: TRBJ1-5
size: once
V: TRBV5-1
D: .

DNA: TGTGCCATCGGAGGGACTACCGAAGAGACCCAGTACTTC
CDR3: CAIGGTTEETQYF
J: TRBJ2-5
size: .
V: TRBV10-3
D: TRBD2

DNA: TGCAGCGTTGAAAAGGATCCGCGCACTGAAGCTTTCTTT
CDR3: CSVEKDPRTEAFF
J: TRBJ1-1
size: few
V: TRBV29-1
D: .

DNA: TGCGCCAGCAGCTTGAGGGCGCGGACTATCACCTACAATGAGCAGTTCTTC
CDR3: CASSLRARTITYNEQFF
J: TRBJ2-1
size: few
V: TRBV5-1
D: .

DNA: TGCAGTGCTAGAGATTCTGGGACAGGGGAGGGTCAGCCCCAGCATTTT
CDR3: CSARDSGTGEGQPQHF
J: TRBJ1-5
size: .
V: TRBV20-1
D: TRBD1

DNA: TGTGCCAGCAGCCCGGGACTAGCGGGGGGCGAAGAGACCCAGTACTTC
CDR3: CASSPGLAGGEETQYF
J: TRBJ2-5
size: .
V: TRBV7-9
D: TRBD2

DNA: TGCAGCATAAGAGCAGGGGGGAGTAGCCCAGATACGCAGTATTTT
CDR3: CSIRAGGSSPDTQYF
J: TRBJ2-3
size: .
V: TRBV29-1
D: .

DNA: TGCAGTGCTAGAGTAGCGTACAAGACTGAAGCTTTCTTT
CDR3: CSARVAYKTEAFF
J: TRBJ1-1
size: few
V: TRBV20-1
D: .

DNA: TGTGCCAGCAGCTCCCTAGGGACGGTTCGGTCACTTGGGGATGAGCAGTTCTTC
CDR3: CASSSLGTVRSLGDEQFF
J: TRBJ2-1
size: many
V: TRBV7-6
D: .